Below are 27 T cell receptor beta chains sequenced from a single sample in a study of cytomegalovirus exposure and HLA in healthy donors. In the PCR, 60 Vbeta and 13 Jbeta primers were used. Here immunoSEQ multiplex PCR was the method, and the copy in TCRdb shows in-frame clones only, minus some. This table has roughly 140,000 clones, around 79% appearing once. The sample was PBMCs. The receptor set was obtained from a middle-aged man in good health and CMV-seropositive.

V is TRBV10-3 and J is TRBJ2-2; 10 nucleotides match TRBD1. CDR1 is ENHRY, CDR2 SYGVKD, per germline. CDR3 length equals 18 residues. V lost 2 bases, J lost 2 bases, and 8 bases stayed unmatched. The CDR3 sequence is CAISEVPGQGTNTGELFF. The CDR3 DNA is TGTGCCATCAGTGAGGTACCGGGACAGGGGACTAACACCGGGGAGCTGTTTTTT.

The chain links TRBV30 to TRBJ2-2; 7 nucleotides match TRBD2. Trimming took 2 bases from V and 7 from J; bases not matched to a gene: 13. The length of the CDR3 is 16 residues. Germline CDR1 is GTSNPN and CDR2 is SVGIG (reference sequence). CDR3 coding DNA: TGTGCCTGGAGTATGGCAGCGGGAATGGTTGGCGGGGAGCTGTTTTTT. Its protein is CAWSMAAGMVGGELFF.

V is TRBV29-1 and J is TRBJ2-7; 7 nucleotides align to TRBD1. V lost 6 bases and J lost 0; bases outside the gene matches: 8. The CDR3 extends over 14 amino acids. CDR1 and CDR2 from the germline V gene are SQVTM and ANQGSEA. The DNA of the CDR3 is TGCAGCGTCACCCGGGACAGCGACTCCTACGAGCAGTACTTC. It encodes CSVTRDSDSYEQYF.

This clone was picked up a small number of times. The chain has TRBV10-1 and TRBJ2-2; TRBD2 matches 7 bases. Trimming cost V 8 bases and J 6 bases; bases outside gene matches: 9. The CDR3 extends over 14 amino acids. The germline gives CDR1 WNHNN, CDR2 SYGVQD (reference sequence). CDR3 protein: CASRRRTSSGELFF. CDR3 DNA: TGCGCCAGCCGCCGTAGGACTAGTTCCGGGGAGCTGTTTTTT.

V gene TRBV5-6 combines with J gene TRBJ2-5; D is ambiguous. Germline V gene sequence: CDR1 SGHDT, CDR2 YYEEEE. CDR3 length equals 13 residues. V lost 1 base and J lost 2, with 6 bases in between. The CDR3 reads CASSLTSQETQYF. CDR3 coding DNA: TGTGCCAGCAGCTTGACATCACAAGAGACCCAGTACTTC.

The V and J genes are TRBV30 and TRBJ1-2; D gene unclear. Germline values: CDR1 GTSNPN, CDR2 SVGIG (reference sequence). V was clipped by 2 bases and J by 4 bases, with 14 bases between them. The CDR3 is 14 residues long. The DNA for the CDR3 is TGTGCCTGGAGTCCGGGAGACGCTGCCTATGGCTACACCTTC. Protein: CAWSPGDAAYGYTF.

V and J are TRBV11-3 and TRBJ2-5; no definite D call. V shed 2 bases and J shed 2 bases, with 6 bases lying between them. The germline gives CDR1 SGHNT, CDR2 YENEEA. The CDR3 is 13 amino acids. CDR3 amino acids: CASSLSFQETQYF. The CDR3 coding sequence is TGTGCCAGCAGCTTATCGTTTCAAGAGACCCAGTACTTC.

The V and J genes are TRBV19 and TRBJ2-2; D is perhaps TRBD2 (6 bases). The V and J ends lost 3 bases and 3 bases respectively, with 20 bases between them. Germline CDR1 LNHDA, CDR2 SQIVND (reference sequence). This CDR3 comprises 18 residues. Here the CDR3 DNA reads TGTGCCAGTAGTATCTTCGGGCGGGACTGGCGAGACACCGGGGAGCTGTTTTTT. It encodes CASSIFGRDWRDTGELFF.

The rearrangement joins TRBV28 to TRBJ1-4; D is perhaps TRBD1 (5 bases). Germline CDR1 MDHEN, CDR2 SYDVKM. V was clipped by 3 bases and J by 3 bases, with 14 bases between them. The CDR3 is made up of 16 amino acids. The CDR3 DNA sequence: TGTGCCAGCAGTTTCCCACAAGACAGTTCTAATGAAAAACTGTTTTTT. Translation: CASSFPQDSSNEKLFF.

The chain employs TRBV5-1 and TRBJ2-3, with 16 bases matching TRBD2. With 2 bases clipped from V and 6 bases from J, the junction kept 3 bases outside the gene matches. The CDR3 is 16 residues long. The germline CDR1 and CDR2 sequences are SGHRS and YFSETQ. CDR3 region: CASSLPGLAGGDTQYF. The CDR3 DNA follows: TGCGCCAGCAGCTTACCGGGACTAGCGGGAGGGGATACGCAGTATTTT.

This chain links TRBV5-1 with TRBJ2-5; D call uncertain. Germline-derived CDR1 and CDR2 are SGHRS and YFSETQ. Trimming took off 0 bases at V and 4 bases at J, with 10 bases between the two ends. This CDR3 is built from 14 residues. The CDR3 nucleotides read TGCGCCAGCAGCTTGGCGTCGGGTGGAGAGACCCAGTACTTC. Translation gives CASSLASGGETQYF.

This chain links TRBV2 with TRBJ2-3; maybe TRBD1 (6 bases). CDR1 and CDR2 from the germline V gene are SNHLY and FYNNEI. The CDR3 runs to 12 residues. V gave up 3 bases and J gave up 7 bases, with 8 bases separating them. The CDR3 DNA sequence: TGTGCCAGCAGTGAGGGGGCGTATACGCAGTATTTT. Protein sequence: CASSEGAYTQYF.

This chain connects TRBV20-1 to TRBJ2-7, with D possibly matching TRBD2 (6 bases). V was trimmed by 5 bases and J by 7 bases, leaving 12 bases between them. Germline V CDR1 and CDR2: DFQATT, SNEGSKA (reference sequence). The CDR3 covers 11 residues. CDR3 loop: CSAGGPGEQYF. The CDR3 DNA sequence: TGCAGTGCTGGAGGGCCGGGGGAGCAGTACTTC.

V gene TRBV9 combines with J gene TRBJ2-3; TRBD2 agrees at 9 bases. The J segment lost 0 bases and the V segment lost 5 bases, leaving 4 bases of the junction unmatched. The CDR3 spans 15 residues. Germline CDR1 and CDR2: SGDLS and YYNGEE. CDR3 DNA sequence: TGTGCCAGCAGGCCGAGCGGGAGGAGCACAGATACGCAGTATTTT. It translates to CASRPSGRSTDTQYF.

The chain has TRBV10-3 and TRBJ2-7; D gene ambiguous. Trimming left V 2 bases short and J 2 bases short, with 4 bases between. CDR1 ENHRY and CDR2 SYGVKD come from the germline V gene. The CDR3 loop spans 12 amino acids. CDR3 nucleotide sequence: TGTGCCATCAGTGAGACAGCCTACGAGCAGTACTTC. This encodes CAISETAYEQYF.

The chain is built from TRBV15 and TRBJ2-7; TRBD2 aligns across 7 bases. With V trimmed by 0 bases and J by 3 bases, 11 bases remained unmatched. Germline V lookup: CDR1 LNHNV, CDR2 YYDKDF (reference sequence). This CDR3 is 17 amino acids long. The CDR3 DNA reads TGTGCCACCAGCAGAGATCCCAACATCGGGACTATCTACGAGCAGTACTTC. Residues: CATSRDPNIGTIYEQYF. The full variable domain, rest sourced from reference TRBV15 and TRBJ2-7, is DAMVIQNPRYQVTQFGKPVTLSCSQTLNHNVMYWYQQKSSQAPKLLFHYYDKDFNNEADTPDNFQSRRPNTSFCFLDIRSPGLGDTAMYLCATSRDPNIGTIYEQYFGPGTRLTVT.

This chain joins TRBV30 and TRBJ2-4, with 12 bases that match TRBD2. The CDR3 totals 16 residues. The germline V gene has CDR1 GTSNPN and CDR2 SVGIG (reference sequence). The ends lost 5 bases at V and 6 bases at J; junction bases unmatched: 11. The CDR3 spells CAWAMTSGRGRNIQYF. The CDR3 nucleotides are TGTGCCTGGGCTATGACTAGCGGGAGAGGGAGAAACATTCAGTACTTC.

The CDR3 DNA sequence: TGTGCCTGGAACCGGGGGAGCTCTGGGGCCAACGTCCTGACTTTC. Protein: CAWNRGSSGANVLTF. The chain combines TRBV30 with TRBJ2-6, with D maybe TRBD2 (6 bases). The V gene's germline CDR1 is GTSNPN and CDR2 SVGIG (reference sequence). The CDR3 sequence is 15 residues long. Trimming left V 4 bases short and J 0 bases short, with 10 bases between.

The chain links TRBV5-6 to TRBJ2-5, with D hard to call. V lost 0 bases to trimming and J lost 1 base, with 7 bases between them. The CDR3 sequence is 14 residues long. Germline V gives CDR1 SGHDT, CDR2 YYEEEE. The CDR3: CASSLGVAQETQYF. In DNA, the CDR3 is TGTGCCAGCAGCTTGGGGGTAGCCCAAGAGACCCAGTACTTC.

For the CDR3, the DNA is TGTGCCAGTAGTATAGACATAGCGGGAGTACTCAATGAGCAGTTCTTC. Translating gives CASSIDIAGVLNEQFF. The chain couples TRBV19 to TRBJ2-1; 9 bases fit TRBD2. The CDR3 has 16 residues. V was pared by 0 bases and J by 6 bases, with 6 bases of the junction left unmatched. Germline V gene sequence: CDR1 LNHDA, CDR2 SQIVND (reference sequence).

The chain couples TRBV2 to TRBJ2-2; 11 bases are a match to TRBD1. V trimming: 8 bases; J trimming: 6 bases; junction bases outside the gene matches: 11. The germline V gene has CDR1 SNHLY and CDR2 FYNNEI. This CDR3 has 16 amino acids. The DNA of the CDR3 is TGTGCCAGCTTATATCCGGGACAGGGGGAATCCGGGGAGCTGTTTTTT. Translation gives CASLYPGQGESGELFF. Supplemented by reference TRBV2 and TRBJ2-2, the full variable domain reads EPEVTQTPSHQVTQMGQEVILRCVPISNHLYFYWYRQILGQKVEFLVSFYNNEISEKSEIFDDQFSVERPDGSNFTLKIRSTKLEDSAMYFCASLYPGQGESGELFFGEGSRLTVL.

CDR3 sequence (DNA): TGTGCCAGTAGTCGTCCCGGGACAGGGATTGTATCCAAAAACATTCAGTACTTC. It specifies CASSRPGTGIVSKNIQYF. The chain uses TRBV19 and TRBJ2-4, with 9 nucleotides matching TRBD1. Trimming at V came to 5 bases and at J to 2 bases, leaving 13 bases not matched to a gene. In germline, CDR1 is LNHDA, CDR2 SQIVND (reference sequence). The CDR3 contains 18 residues.

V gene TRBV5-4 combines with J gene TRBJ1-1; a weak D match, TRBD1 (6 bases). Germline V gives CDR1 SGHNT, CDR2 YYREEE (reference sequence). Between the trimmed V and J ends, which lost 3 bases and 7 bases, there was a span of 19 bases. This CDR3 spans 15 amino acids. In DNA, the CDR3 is TGTGCCAGCAGCTGGGGAACGACAGGAGTGGGTGAAGCTTTCTTT. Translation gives CASSWGTTGVGEAFF.

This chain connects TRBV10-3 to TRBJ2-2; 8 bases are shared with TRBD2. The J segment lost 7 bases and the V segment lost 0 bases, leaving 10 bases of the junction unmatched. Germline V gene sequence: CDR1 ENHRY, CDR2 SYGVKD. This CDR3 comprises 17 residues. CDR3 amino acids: CAISESGLGGGHGELFF. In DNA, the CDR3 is TGTGCCATCAGTGAGTCGGGCCTCGGGGGGGGCCACGGGGAGCTGTTTTTT.

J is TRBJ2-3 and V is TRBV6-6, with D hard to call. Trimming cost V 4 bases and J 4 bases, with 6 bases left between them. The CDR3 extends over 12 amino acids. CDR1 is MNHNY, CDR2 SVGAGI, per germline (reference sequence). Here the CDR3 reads CASSLSADTQYF. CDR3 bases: TGTGCCAGCAGTTTATCGGCAGATACGCAGTATTTT.

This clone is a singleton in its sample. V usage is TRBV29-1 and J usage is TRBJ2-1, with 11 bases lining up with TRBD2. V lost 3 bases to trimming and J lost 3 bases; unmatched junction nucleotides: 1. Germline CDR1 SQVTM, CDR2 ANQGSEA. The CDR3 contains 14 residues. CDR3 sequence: CSVDGLAGYNEQFF. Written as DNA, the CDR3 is TGCAGCGTTGACGGACTAGCGGGCTACAATGAGCAGTTCTTC.

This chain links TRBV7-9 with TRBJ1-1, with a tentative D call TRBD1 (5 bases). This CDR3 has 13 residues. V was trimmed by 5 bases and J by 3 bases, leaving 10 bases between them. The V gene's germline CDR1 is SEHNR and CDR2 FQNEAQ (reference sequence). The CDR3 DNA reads TGTGCCAGCAGCGGCGGGGCCGACACTGAAGCTTTCTTT. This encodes CASSGGADTEAFF. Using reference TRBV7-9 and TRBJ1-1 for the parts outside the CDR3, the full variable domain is DTGVSQNPRHKITKRGQNVTFRCDPISEHNRLYWYRQTLGQGPEFLTYFQNEAQLEKSRLLSDRFSAERPKGSFSTLEIQRTEQGDSAMYLCASSGGADTEAFFGQGTRLTVV.